This T cell receptor beta chain was captured in a study of blood T cell repertoires in COVID-19. CDR1 and CDR2 from the germline V gene are LGHNA and YSLEER. This CDR3 comprises 16 residues. Trimming cost V 0 bases and J 1 base; bases outside gene matches: 4. This clone occurred a few times. The repertoire was sequenced with immunoSEQ multiplex PCR; TCRdb's copy has only in-frame clones and lacks some. This sample has some 170,000 clones; 75% to 85% occur once, and the top ten carry 11%. Sequences were obtained from peripheral blood. The rearrangement uses TRBV4-3 and TRBJ2-5; 8 bases fit TRBD2. This sequence originates from a human donor in a cohort sampled during active COVID-19. CDR3 sequence (DNA): TGCGCCAGCAGCCAAGATCTAACTAGCGGCCAAGAGACCCAGTACTTC. It specifies CASSQDLTSGQETQYF.